These 13 T cell receptor beta chains share one sample of origin, sequenced in a study of T cell responses to AZD1222 COVID-19 vaccine (dated by TCRdb to the early 2020s). Receptor amplification or capture employed the immunoSEQ multiplex PCR assay. TCRdb carries this immuneACCESS record with in-frame sequences only. Its versions omit some clonotypes, under half of them owing to an unresolved V gene in the studies checked, with the rest unexplained. The table for this sample lists more than 85,000 clones; roughly 90% of them were counted only once. The ten largest make up approximately 4.7% of the sample. In the paper's terms, the time point label means: baseline before first vaccination. Source: peripheral blood, taken on day 0 of AZD1222 vaccination. These receptors were collected from an adult in good health.

This chain connects TRBV28 to TRBJ2-7, with 7 bases that match TRBD1. This CDR3 region has 13 residues. Losses at the gene ends were 6 bases for V and 2 bases for J; bases not matched to a gene: 4. Per the germline V gene, CDR1 is MDHEN and CDR2 is SYDVKM. This CDR3 is CASRPGQTYEQYF. CDR3 nucleotide sequence: TGTGCCAGCAGGCCGGGACAGACCTACGAGCAGTACTTC.

This clone occurred once. The chain couples TRBV6-4 to TRBJ1-1, with 8 bases matching TRBD1. The J segment lost 4 bases and the V segment lost 6 bases, leaving 7 bases of the junction unmatched. The length of the CDR3 is 14 residues. Germline values: CDR1 MRHNA, CDR2 SNTAGT. DNA for the CDR3: TGTGCCAGCAGCGTCGGACAGGGTGTCACTGAAGCTTTCTTT. It is translated as CASSVGQGVTEAFF.

This sequence joins TRBV11-3 and TRBJ1-2; D is undetermined. V gave up 3 bases and J gave up 3 bases, with 17 bases separating them. This CDR3 comprises 16 residues. The germline V gene has CDR1 SGHNT and CDR2 YENEEA. CDR3 DNA: TGTGCCAGCAGCTTTAGATCGTCTCCGGCCCACTATGGCTACACCTTC. Translated, it gives CASSFRSSPAHYGYTF.

The rearrangement links TRBV28 to TRBJ1-1; 8 bases align to TRBD1. This CDR3 region has 17 residues. Per germline, CDR1 MDHEN and CDR2 SYDVKM. The V gene end was trimmed by 5 bases and the J gene end by 1 base; junction bases not matched to a gene: 12. The CDR3 here is CASSTYSTGQENTEAFF. The CDR3 nucleotides are TGTGCCAGCAGTACCTACTCAACGGGACAGGAGAACACTGAAGCTTTCTTT.

This chain joins TRBV3-1 (or the pseudogene TRBV3-2) and TRBJ1-1, with a possible D match to TRBD1 (5 bases). The CDR3 sequence is 12 residues long. V was cut by 4 bases and J by 7 bases, with 10 bases left in between. From germline, CDR1 is LGHDT and CDR2 YNNKEL (reference sequence). The CDR3 bases are TGTGCCAGCAGCCCCCGGGGCGGTGAAGCTTTCTTT. Translation: CASSPRGGEAFF.

The rearrangement joins TRBV10-3 to TRBJ2-3; 12 nucleotides line up with TRBD1. After removal of 6 bases from V and 4 bases from J, the junction contained 8 bases not matched to a gene. The germline CDR1 and CDR2 sequences are ENHRY and SYGVKD. This CDR3 comprises 16 residues. Here the CDR3 reads CAIRRGTGGHPDTQYF. The CDR3 region has the DNA TGTGCCATCAGACGAGGGACAGGGGGCCACCCAGATACGCAGTATTTT.

V is TRBV4-2 and J is TRBJ2-1, with 12 bases lining up with TRBD1. The CDR3 is 17 amino acids. Germline CDR1 LGHNA, CDR2 YNFKEQ. V lost 3 bases to trimming and J lost 8 bases; unmatched junction nucleotides: 11. As DNA, the CDR3 is TGTGCCAGCAGCCAGATCCTCTCCGGGACAGGGGGCGATGAGCAGTTCTTC. This gives the protein CASSQILSGTGGDEQFF.

The chain employs TRBV27 and TRBJ2-2; 12 bases fit TRBD2. V was pared by 1 base and J by 4 bases, with 10 bases of the junction left unmatched. Per germline, CDR1 MNHEY and CDR2 SMNVEV (reference sequence). This CDR3 is built from 19 residues. The CDR3 loop is CASSLFPSGGAVSTGELFF. The CDR3 nucleotides read TGTGCCAGCAGTTTATTCCCTAGCGGGGGGGCCGTGAGCACCGGGGAGCTGTTTTTT.

The chain carries TRBV5-8 and TRBJ2-5; D gene unclear. The CDR3 length is 10 residues. From germline, CDR1 is SGHTS and CDR2 YDEGEE. Trimming took off 4 bases at V and 12 bases at J, with 10 bases between the two ends. The CDR3 is CASSGYTEYF. CDR3 sequence (DNA): TGTGCCAGCAGCGGTTATACTGAGTACTTC.

The rearrangement joins TRBV6-2 or TRBV6-3 to TRBJ2-1, with D possibly matching TRBD1 (6 bases). This CDR3 is built from 13 residues. Germline lookup yields CDR1 MNHEY and CDR2 SVGEGT. Trimming took 6 bases from V and 8 from J, leaving 14 bases between them. The CDR3 spells CASSLVGADEQFF. The DNA for the CDR3 is TGTGCCAGCAGCCTCGTGGGGGCGGATGAGCAGTTCTTC.

V and J are TRBV9 and TRBJ1-1; D call uncertain. CDR1 and CDR2 from the germline V gene are SGDLS and YYNGEE. The CDR3 totals 14 residues. Trimming cost V 2 bases and J 0 bases, with 8 bases left between them. The CDR3 DNA follows: TGTGCCAGCAGCGTTCGGACTGTGAACACTGAAGCTTTCTTT. Translated: CASSVRTVNTEAFF.

This chain links TRBV11-2 with TRBJ2-3; 12 positions agree with TRBD1. This CDR3 spans 19 amino acids. The germline gives CDR1 SGHAT, CDR2 FQNNGV. The ends lost 5 bases at V and 1 base at J; junction bases unmatched: 13. CDR3 DNA sequence: TGTGCCAGCAGCCCAGCCGGGACAGGGGGCGCATTCGGCACAGATACGCAGTATTTT. This gives the protein CASSPAGTGGAFGTDTQYF.

The chain links TRBV4-2 to TRBJ1-2; possible D gene TRBD1, 5 bases. V dropped 6 bases and J dropped 0 bases, with 5 bases sitting between them. Germline CDR1 reads LGHNA; CDR2 reads YNFKEQ. The CDR3 has 12 residues. The CDR3 DNA is TGTGCCAGCAGACAGGCTAACTATGGCTACACCTTC. Translating gives CASRQANYGYTF.